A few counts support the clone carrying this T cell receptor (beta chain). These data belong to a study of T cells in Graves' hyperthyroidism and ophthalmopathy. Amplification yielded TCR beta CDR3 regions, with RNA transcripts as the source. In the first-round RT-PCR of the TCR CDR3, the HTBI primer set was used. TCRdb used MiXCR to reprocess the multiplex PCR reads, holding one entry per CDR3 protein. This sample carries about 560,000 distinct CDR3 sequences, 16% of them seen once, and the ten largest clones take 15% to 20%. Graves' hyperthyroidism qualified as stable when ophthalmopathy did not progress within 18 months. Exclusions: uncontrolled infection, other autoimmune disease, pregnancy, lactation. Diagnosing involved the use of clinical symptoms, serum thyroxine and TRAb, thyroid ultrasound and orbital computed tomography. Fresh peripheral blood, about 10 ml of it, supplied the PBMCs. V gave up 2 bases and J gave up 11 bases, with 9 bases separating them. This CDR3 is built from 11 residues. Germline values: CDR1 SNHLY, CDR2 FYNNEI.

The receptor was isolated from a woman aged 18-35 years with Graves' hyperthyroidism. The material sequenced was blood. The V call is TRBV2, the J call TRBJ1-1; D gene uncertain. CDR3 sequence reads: CASSEPRGAFF. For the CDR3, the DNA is TGTGCCAGCAGTGAACCCCGTGGGGCTTTCTTT.